These 2 T cell receptor beta chains came from one sample sequenced in a study of tumor-infiltrating lymphocytes in primary liver carcinoma. The authors made TCR beta cDNA from 500 to 600 ng total RNA with a constant-region primer. Researchers made the TCR beta libraries by running three nested multiplex PCR rounds with slightly modified ARM-PCR. A C-beta reverse primer and TRBV1-TRBV30 forward primers served in each of the first two PCR rounds, at about 10 cycles apiece. Each CDR3 protein gets one entry after TCRdb re-called the multiplex PCR reads with MiXCR. The sample has tens of thousands of distinct CDR3 sequences, about three quarters seen once; the top ten hold 19%. Scientists recovered RNA and DNA together from approximately 20-30 mg of unsorted bulk tissue. Sequencing was carried out using liver tumor tissue from sampling region 2. Subset in this sample: tumor region T2, inferior pole. These receptors all come from a man aged 40-50 years with primary liver carcinoma and hepatitis B virus infection.

Note on this clonotype: A junction boundary mismatches the germline segment, possibly from a read error. The rearrangement uses TRBV6-2 or TRBV6-3 and TRBJ2-1; tentatively, D is TRBD2 (6 bases). The CDR3 is 13 amino acids. Germline assignment: CDR1 MNHEY and CDR2 SVGEGT. The DNA of the CDR3 is TGTGCCGGCAGGACTAACGGGAGAACTGAGCAGTTCTTC. This codes for CAGRTNGRTEQFF.

About this clonotype: Sequence at one end of the junction differs from germline and may be a read error. V is TRBV11-1 and J is TRBJ2-2; D may correspond to TRBD1 or TRBD2 (5 bases each). The CDR3 is made up of 15 amino acids. The V gene's germline CDR1 is SGHAT and CDR2 FQDESV (reference sequence). The CDR3 DNA reads as TGTGCCAACAGCTATACGGGACCCTTCTCCGGGGAGCTGTTTTTT. Protein product: CANSYTGPFSGELFF.